Each of the 6 T cell receptor beta chains below was sequenced from the same sample in a study of blood T cell repertoires in COVID-19 (dated by TCRdb to 2020 to 2021). The library came from the immunoSEQ multiplex PCR assay. What TCRdb holds here is the immuneACCESS table cut down to in-frame rearrangements. Part of the clones is not present; checked against another copy, under half of the missing clones reflect an unresolved V gene, and the others are unexplained. For this sample the table gives about 76,000 clones, of which about 83% were detected only once. 8% to 9.5% of the sample goes to the ten largest clones. The source material was peripheral blood. The receptors here all came from a man in his thirties or forties with acute or convalescent COVID-19.

This chain connects TRBV29-1 to TRBJ2-1; weak D call: TRBD2 (6 bases). The V gene lost 7 bases and the J gene lost 6 bases, with 16 bases spanning the gap. Per the germline V gene, CDR1 is SQVTM and CDR2 is ANQGSEA. This CDR3 is built from 13 residues. As DNA, the CDR3 is TGCAGCGGGAGGGCCCTAGCTGGCAATGAGCAGTTCTTC. It codes for CSGRALAGNEQFF.

The chain combines TRBV5-1 with TRBJ2-1, with 8 bases lining up with TRBD2. Germline CDR1 reads SGHRS; CDR2 reads YFSETQ. V shed 4 bases and J 3 bases; nucleotides not matched to a gene: 12. This CDR3 is built from 17 residues. CDR3 sequence (DNA): TGCGCCAGCAGCCTCCCGTCAGCGGGACTAGGCTACAATGAGCAGTTCTTC. Translating gives CASSLPSAGLGYNEQFF.

The V call is TRBV19, the J call TRBJ2-3; no firm D call. Germline CDR1 LNHDA, CDR2 SQIVND (reference sequence). The CDR3 is 14 residues long. The V and J ends lost 0 bases and 5 bases respectively, with 9 bases between them. The CDR3 region is CASSIDGLLDTQYF. CDR3 DNA sequence: TGTGCCAGTAGTATAGACGGTCTCTTAGATACGCAGTATTTT.

The chain combines TRBV4-2 with TRBJ1-1; 7 nucleotides agree with TRBD1. The junction had 12 bases not matched to a gene; V was cut back by 4 bases and J by 4 bases. The CDR3 sequence is 16 residues long. Germline V gene lookup returns CDR1 LGHNA and CDR2 YNFKEQ. In nucleotides, the CDR3 is TGTGCCAGCAGCCCCGTGTTAACAGGGGAGAGCACTGAAGCTTTCTTT. Its protein product is CASSPVLTGESTEAFF.

V is TRBV7-9 and J is TRBJ2-1; D perhaps matches TRBD1 (6 bases). Germline CDR1 and CDR2: SEHNR and FQNEAQ (reference sequence). This CDR3 comprises 15 residues. V lost 2 bases and J lost 4, with 12 bases in between. The CDR3 spells CASSLTGSLYNEQFF. CDR3 nucleotides: TGTGCCAGCAGCTTAACAGGGTCCCTATACAATGAGCAGTTCTTC. The full variable domain, with the rest looked up from reference TRBV7-9 and TRBJ2-1, is DTGVSQNPRHKITKRGQNVTFRCDPISEHNRLYWYRQTLGQGPEFLTYFQNEAQLEKSRLLSDRFSAERPKGSFSTLEIQRTEQGDSAMYLCASSLTGSLYNEQFFGPGTRLTVL.

This clone was counted a few times. The chain joins TRBV5-4 to TRBJ1-6, with unresolved D. V lost 4 bases and J lost 8, with 13 bases in between. CDR1 is SGHNT, CDR2 YYREEE, per germline (reference sequence). The CDR3 runs 14 residues. The CDR3 DNA reads as TGTGCCAGCAGCCCCCGACTGGCGTATTCACCCCTCCACTTT. Translated: CASSPRLAYSPLHF.